Listed here are 23 T cell receptor beta chains from one sample, sequenced in a study of beta chain features in type 1 diabetes. Reverse transcription of all isolated RNA meant that expressed TCRB transcripts were sequenced. The table came from immunoSEQ multiplex PCR; TCRdb's copy has only in-frame clones and leaves some out. Here the sample spans around 500,000 clones, roughly an eighth being singletons. Input material: naive CD4+ T cells from blood. The receptors come from a young woman in good health.

The table lists this clone with a few counts. The J gene is TRBJ2-1, the V gene TRBV7-9; the D gene could be TRBD1 or TRBD2 (6 bases each). The CDR3 is 12 residues long. Germline V lookup: CDR1 SEHNR, CDR2 FQNEAQ (reference sequence). V was shortened by 3 bases and J by 8 bases, with 8 bases between the two germline ends. The CDR3 sequence: CASSLGGDEQFF. The CDR3 bases are TGTGCCAGCAGCTTGGGGGGCGATGAGCAGTTCTTC.

This clone was detected only a few times. This chain joins TRBV20-1 and TRBJ1-4; D not certain. The CDR3 loop spans 11 amino acids. Between the trimmed V and J ends, which lost 2 bases and 10 bases, there was a span of 8 bases. The germline V gene encodes CDR1 DFQATT and CDR2 SNEGSKA (reference sequence). CDR3 DNA: TGCAGTGCTAGAATGCTCGGAAAACTGTTTTTT. The encoded protein is CSARMLGKLFF.

There are a few counts of this clone. The rearrangement uses TRBV7-2 and TRBJ2-5; no definite D call. Germline V gene lookup returns CDR1 SGHTA and CDR2 FQGNSA. The CDR3 length is 14 residues. Trimming removed 1 base from V and 3 bases from J, with 9 bases in between. In DNA form, the CDR3 reads TGTGCCAGCAGCTTAGTGTCTCTTAAAGAGACCCAGTACTTC. This encodes CASSLVSLKETQYF.

The chain employs TRBV6-1 and TRBJ2-2, with D possibly TRBD1 on 6 matching bases. V was clipped by 5 bases and J by 2 bases, with 12 bases between them. Germline-derived CDR1 and CDR2 are MNHNS and SASEGT. The CDR3 runs to 15 residues. The CDR3 sequence is CASSIDRINTGELFF. The CDR3 DNA sequence: TGTGCCAGCAGTATCGACAGGATAAACACCGGGGAGCTGTTTTTT.

This chain uses TRBV7-3 with TRBJ2-7; D remains unclear. CDR3 length: 13 residues. The V gene's germline CDR1 is SGHTA and CDR2 FQGTGA. V lost 10 bases, J lost 1 base, and 14 bases lay in between. The CDR3 DNA follows: TGTGCCACCCCGACCAACACTTCCTACGAGCAGTACTTC. This gives the protein CATPTNTSYEQYF.

The chain joins TRBV7-9 to TRBJ2-5; 7 bases agree with TRBD1. This CDR3 has 14 amino acids. V shed 5 bases and J 3 bases; nucleotides not matched to a gene: 6. CDR1 SEHNR and CDR2 FQNEAQ come from the germline V gene (reference sequence). The CDR3 spells CASSPSGTEETQYF. The CDR3 coding sequence is TGTGCCAGCAGCCCGTCCGGGACAGAAGAGACCCAGTACTTC.

This rearrangement joins TRBV15 to TRBJ2-2, with D perhaps matching TRBD1 or TRBD2 (7 bases each). Germline assignment: CDR1 LNHNV and CDR2 YYDKDF (reference sequence). V was clipped by 2 bases and J by 5 bases, with 15 bases between them. CDR3 length: 16 amino acids. The CDR3 is CATSRRSGTETGELFF. Here the CDR3 DNA reads TGTGCCACCAGCAGACGAAGCGGGACAGAGACCGGGGAGCTGTTTTTT.

The sample holds a few counts of this clone. This rearrangement joins TRBV19 to TRBJ2-1, with 13 bases matching TRBD2. The V segment lost 4 bases and the J segment 1 base; nucleotides outside the gene matches: 4. Germline loops: CDR1 LNHDA, CDR2 SQIVND (reference sequence). The CDR3 is 17 amino acids. Written as DNA, the CDR3 is TGTGCCAGTAGTAGGACTAGCGGGAGAGGGTCCTACAATGAGCAGTTCTTC. The encoded protein is CASSRTSGRGSYNEQFF.

The CDR3 reads CASSLAGQGDRAFF. In DNA form, the CDR3 reads TGTGCCAGCAGCTTAGCGGGACAGGGGGATCGAGCTTTCTTT. The genes are TRBV7-2 and TRBJ1-1, with 11 bases lining up with TRBD1. The germline V gene has CDR1 SGHTA and CDR2 FQGNSA. The CDR3 loop spans 14 amino acids. V shed 0 bases, J shed 10 bases, and the junction held 4 bases outside the gene matches.

The genes are TRBV29-1 and TRBJ2-3, with D perhaps being TRBD1 or TRBD2 (6 bases each). CDR1 and CDR2 (germline): SQVTM, ANQGSEA. V was trimmed by 4 bases and J by 6 bases, leaving 11 bases between them. The CDR3 runs 12 residues. Here the CDR3 DNA reads TGCAGCGTTGGGGGGGCCCGGGATACGCAGTATTTT. It encodes CSVGGARDTQYF.

This chain uses TRBV20-1 with TRBJ2-5; D is perhaps TRBD1 (6 bases). Trimming took 2 bases from V and 5 from J, leaving 6 bases between them. CDR3 length: 11 residues. Germline CDR1 is DFQATT and CDR2 is SNEGSKA (reference sequence). CDR3 in amino acids: CSARQGETQYF. CDR3 bases: TGCAGTGCTAGACAGGGGGAGACCCAGTACTTC.

For this clone: Different DNA sequences within this sample yield the same CDR3. The chain has TRBV5-1 and TRBJ2-7; unclear D gene. The CDR3 is 12 residues long. From germline, CDR1 is SGHRS and CDR2 YFSETQ. V was cut by 0 bases and J by 4 bases, with 5 bases left in between. CDR3: CASSLDGYEQYV. In nucleotides, the CDR3 is TGCGCCAGCAGCTTGGACGGGTACGAGCAGTACGTC.

This clone turned up a few times. This rearrangement joins TRBV5-1 to TRBJ2-7; 8 bases are shared with TRBD1. V gave up 3 bases and J gave up 1 base; unmatched junction bases: 6. In germline, CDR1 is SGHRS, CDR2 YFSETQ. This CDR3 comprises 15 residues. The CDR3 loop is CASSSGQGESYEQYF. The CDR3 nucleotides are TGCGCCAGCAGCTCCGGACAGGGTGAGTCCTACGAGCAGTACTTC. Full variable domain (rest looked up from reference TRBV5-1 and TRBJ2-7): KAGVTQTPRYLIKTRGQQVTLSCSPISGHRSVSWYQQTPGQGLQFLFEYFSETQRNKGNFPGRFSGRQFSNSRSEMNVSTLELGDSALYLCASSSGQGESYEQYFGPGTRLTVT.

This clone has a count of ten or more. The chain employs TRBV30 and TRBJ2-5; D is unclear. V lost 0 bases and J lost 3, with 11 bases in between. Germline CDR1 and CDR2: GTSNPN and SVGIG (reference sequence). This CDR3 contains 14 residues. This chain's CDR3 is CAWSVFWGKETQYF. The CDR3 nucleotides read TGTGCCTGGAGTGTATTTTGGGGAAAAGAGACCCAGTACTTC.

This chain joins TRBV5-1 and TRBJ2-7; 10 nucleotides agree with TRBD2. J was trimmed by 6 bases and V by 1 base; bases with no gene match: 16. The germline V gene has CDR1 SGHRS and CDR2 YFSETQ. CDR3 size: 18 residues. In DNA form, the CDR3 reads TGCGCCAGCAGCTTGTATACGTACCCTAGCGGGAGATCTTCCGAGCAGTACTTC. This gives the protein CASSLYTYPSGRSSEQYF. The full variable domain, with the rest looked up from reference TRBV5-1 and TRBJ2-7, is KAGVTQTPRYLIKTRGQQVTLSCSPISGHRSVSWYQQTPGQGLQFLFEYFSETQRNKGNFPGRFSGRQFSNSRSEMNVSTLELGDSALYLCASSLYTYPSGRSSEQYFGPGTRLTVT.

DNA of the CDR3: TGTGCCAGCAGCGTAGACCAGGGGGGTTACGAGCAGTACTTC. Translated: CASSVDQGGYEQYF. V gene TRBV9 combines with J gene TRBJ2-7, with a possible D match to TRBD1 (7 bases). The CDR3 consists of 14 residues. V lost 0 bases, J lost 4 bases, and 11 bases lay in between. The germline V gene has CDR1 SGDLS and CDR2 YYNGEE.

The sample holds a few counts of this clone. This sequence joins TRBV5-4 and TRBJ2-6; D ambiguous. Trimming took 4 bases from V and 1 from J, leaving 9 bases between them. Germline CDR1 and CDR2: SGHNT and YYREEE (reference sequence). The CDR3 runs to 15 residues. CDR3 sequence reads: CASSLLKSGANVLTF. The CDR3 DNA reads as TGTGCCAGCAGCCTCCTTAAGTCTGGGGCCAACGTCCTGACTTTC.

In this sample, this clone turned up a few times. The genes are TRBV29-1 and TRBJ1-2; TRBD1 matches at 8 bases. The CDR3 has 12 residues. Germline lookup yields CDR1 SQVTM and CDR2 ANQGSEA. V gave up 6 bases and J gave up 5 bases; unmatched junction bases: 5. The CDR3, as DNA: TGCAGCGTCCAGACAGGGGAGTATGGCTACACCTTC. Translating it yields CSVQTGEYGYTF.

As DNA, the CDR3 is TGTGCCAGTATCCTCGGACAGGACTCCATTCAGTACTTC. Its translation: CASILGQDSIQYF. The chain has TRBV19 and TRBJ2-4; the match to TRBD1 covers 7 bases. The germline V gene has CDR1 LNHDA and CDR2 SQIVND (reference sequence). V gave up 7 bases and J gave up 9 bases; unmatched junction bases: 9. The CDR3 extends over 13 amino acids.

This sequence joins TRBV30 and TRBJ2-1; possible D gene TRBD2, 5 bases. The CDR3 runs to 14 residues. Trimming left V 1 base short and J 6 bases short, with 13 bases between. The germline gives CDR1 GTSNPN, CDR2 SVGIG (reference sequence). The CDR3 DNA is TGTGCCTGGAGTGGATTAGCGATTTCCAATGAGCAGTTCTTC. Encoded protein: CAWSGLAISNEQFF. The full variable domain, rest sourced from reference TRBV30 and TRBJ2-1, is SQTIHQWPATLVQPVGSPLSLECTVEGTSNPNLYWYRQAAGRGLQLLFYSVGIGQISSEVPQNLSASRPQDRQFILSSKKLLLSDSGFYLCAWSGLAISNEQFFGPGTRLTVL.

The J gene is TRBJ2-2, the V gene TRBV29-1, with D unresolved. The CDR3 runs 12 residues. Germline V CDR1 and CDR2: SQVTM, ANQGSEA. The V and J ends lost 4 bases and 2 bases respectively, with 5 bases between them. CDR3 residues: CSVGFNTGELFF. CDR3 in DNA: TGCAGCGTTGGGTTCAACACCGGGGAGCTGTTTTTT.

In this sample, this clone turned up a few times. The rearrangement uses TRBV7-2 and TRBJ1-2, with TRBD1 matching over 10 bases. Germline V CDR1 and CDR2: SGHTA, FQGNSA. This CDR3 has 13 amino acids. V lost 5 bases and J lost 12; bases outside the gene matches: 9. The CDR3 reads CASSPRQGAPNTF. The CDR3 nucleotides read TGTGCCAGCAGCCCAAGACAGGGGGCCCCTAACACCTTC. Complete variable domain (other parts from reference TRBV7-2 and TRBJ1-2): GAGVSQSPSNKVTEKGKDVELRCDPISGHTALYWYRQSLGQGLEFLIYFQGNSAPDKSGLPSDRFSAERTGGSVSTLTIQRTQQEDSAVYLCASSPRQGAPNTFGSGTRLTVV.

This clone was counted at least ten times. The chain combines TRBV10-3 with TRBJ2-1; D unresolved. V gave up 4 bases and J gave up 6 bases, with 4 bases separating them. CDR1 and CDR2 (germline): ENHRY, SYGVKD. This CDR3 is built from 11 residues. CDR3 in DNA: TGTGCCATCAGTGCCTCCAATGAGCAGTTCTTC. This encodes CAISASNEQFF.